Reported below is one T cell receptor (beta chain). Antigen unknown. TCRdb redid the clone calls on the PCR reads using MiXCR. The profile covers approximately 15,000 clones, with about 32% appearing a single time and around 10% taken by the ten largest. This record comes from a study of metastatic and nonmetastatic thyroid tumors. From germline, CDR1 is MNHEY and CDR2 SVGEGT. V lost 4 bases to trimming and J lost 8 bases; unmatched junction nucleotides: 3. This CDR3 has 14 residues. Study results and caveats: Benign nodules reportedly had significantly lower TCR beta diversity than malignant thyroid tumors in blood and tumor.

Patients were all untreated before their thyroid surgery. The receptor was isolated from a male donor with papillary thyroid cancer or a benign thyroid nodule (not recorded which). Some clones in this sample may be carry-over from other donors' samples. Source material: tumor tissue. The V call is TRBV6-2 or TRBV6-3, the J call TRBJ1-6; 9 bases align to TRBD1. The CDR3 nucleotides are TGTGCCAGCAGTTGGCGACAGGGGGATTCACCCCTCCACTTT. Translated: CASSWRQGDSPLHF.